The 27 T cell receptor beta chains below were found in one sample sequenced in a study of identical twins (dated by TCRdb to about 2016). Libraries were constructed by 5' RACE. The instrument was an Illumina HiSeq 2000. Using fastp at Q25 and MiXCR, TCRdb reprocessed the public reads and kept productive beta chains. Rows merge per CDR3 protein into single entries with the most common DNA and genes. In all, the sample holds fewer than 550,000 distinct CDR3 sequences, and about 15% of those were seen once. The ten largest clones capture 0.44% of the sample. The same sample was also used in a study of yellow fever vaccine responses in identical twins.

Sequences were obtained from CD4+ T cells sorted from blood. The receptor set was obtained from a woman younger than 30 in good health.

This clonotype was counted only a few times. The rearrangement links TRBV5-1 to TRBJ1-4, with no clear D. The CDR3 loop spans 15 amino acids. Germline CDR1 and CDR2: SGHRS and YFSETQ. The V end was cut by 0 bases, the J end by 6 bases, with 12 bases between. The CDR3 protein is CASSLVRKSYEKLFF. The CDR3 DNA sequence: TGCGCCAGCAGCTTGGTCAGGAAGAGTTATGAAAAACTGTTTTTT.

The chain is built from TRBV9 and TRBJ2-3, with no clear D. CDR3 size: 16 residues. Looked up from germline, CDR1 is SGDLS and CDR2 is YYNGEE. Trimming took off 0 bases at V and 5 bases at J, with 16 bases between the two ends. The chain's CDR3 is CASSVGQASAGDTQYF. The CDR3 coding sequence is TGTGCCAGCAGCGTAGGCCAGGCCTCGGCTGGAGATACGCAGTATTTT.

The rearrangement links TRBV12-3 or TRBV12-4 to TRBJ1-5, with a possible D match to TRBD1 (5 bases). This CDR3 contains 13 residues. V dropped 5 bases and J dropped 7 bases, with 12 bases sitting between them. CDR3 nucleotides: TGTGCCAGCAGTGACATGGGGCGGCAGCCCCAGCATTTT. It is translated as CASSDMGRQPQHF.

This clonotype has just a few counts. This rearrangement joins TRBV25-1 to TRBJ2-1, with 9 bases that match TRBD1. Germline V gene data show CDR1 as MGHDK and CDR2 as SYGVNS. This CDR3 region has 15 residues. With 1 base clipped from V and 7 bases from J, the junction kept 5 bases outside the gene matches. The CDR3 DNA reads TGTGCCAGCAGTGAATCGGGACAGGGTCGGAATGAGCAGTTCTTC. This codes for CASSESGQGRNEQFF.

Worth noting for this clonotype: This may stem from a read error, because a much larger clone lies one nucleotide away. The chain has TRBV4-2 and TRBJ1-6; tentative D call: TRBD1 (5 bases). This CDR3 comprises 13 residues. With 1 base removed from V and 10 bases from J, the gap between germline ends came to 8 bases. CDR1 and CDR2 from the germline V gene are LGHNA and YNFKEQ. The CDR3 coding sequence is TGTGCCAGCAGCCAAGTGGGGCAATCACCCCTCCACTTT. Translated: CASSQVGQSPLHF.

This clonotype was detected only a few times. The J gene is TRBJ1-2, the V gene TRBV5-6, with 9 bases matching TRBD1. The J segment lost 6 bases and the V segment lost 4 bases, leaving 4 bases of the junction unmatched. CDR1 SGHDT and CDR2 YYEEEE come from the germline V gene. This CDR3 comprises 13 residues. The CDR3 here is CASSRDRVHGYTF. The CDR3 nucleotides read TGTGCCAGCAGCAGGGACAGGGTCCATGGCTACACCTTC.

A few counts support this clonotype. The V call is TRBV25-1, the J call TRBJ2-5; D tentatively fits TRBD1 or TRBD2 (5 bases each). Looked up from germline, CDR1 is MGHDK and CDR2 is SYGVNS. The V gene lost 1 base and the J gene lost 2 bases, with 8 bases spanning the gap. The CDR3 length is 14 residues. Here the CDR3 DNA reads TGTGCCAGCAGTGAATGGGACGGGCAAGAGACCCAGTACTTC. This codes for CASSEWDGQETQYF.

The V and J genes are TRBV14 and TRBJ2-3; a weak D match, TRBD1 (5 bases). The CDR3 extends over 17 amino acids. V was clipped by 0 bases and J by 0 bases, with 13 bases between them. The germline V gene has CDR1 SGHDN and CDR2 FVKESK. CDR3 DNA: TGTGCCAGCAGCCAAGATACTGGAGACAGAAGCACAGATACGCAGTATTTT. It encodes CASSQDTGDRSTDTQYF.

A few counts support this clonotype. The V call is TRBV10-3, the J call TRBJ2-3, with 12 bases identical to TRBD2. CDR1 and CDR2 (germline): ENHRY, SYGVKD. The V gene end was trimmed by 6 bases and the J gene end by 5 bases; junction bases not matched to a gene: 3. The CDR3 extends over 14 amino acids. CDR3 bases: TGTGCCATCAGCACTAGCGGGAGGTTAGATACGCAGTATTTT. Protein: CAISTSGRLDTQYF.

The rearrangement links TRBV7-2 to TRBJ2-3; D is unclear. The length of the CDR3 is 12 residues. In germline, CDR1 is SGHTA, CDR2 FQGNSA. The V end lost 1 base, the J end lost 7 bases, and 6 bases lay between the germline ends. For the CDR3, the DNA is TGTGCCAGCAGCTTAGTGCCGTATACGCAGTATTTT. Translating gives CASSLVPYTQYF.

This chain connects TRBV5-1 to TRBJ2-3; D is possibly TRBD1 (6 bases). This CDR3 spans 13 amino acids. The germline gives CDR1 SGHRS, CDR2 YFSETQ. V lost 6 bases and J 6 bases, leaving 14 bases between the germline ends. DNA of the CDR3: TGCGCCAGCACCCACCCAGGGGAGGATACGCAGTATTTT. Its translation: CASTHPGEDTQYF.

Only a few counts were recorded for this clonotype. The chain is built from TRBV14 and TRBJ1-2; D is uncertain. This CDR3 has 13 amino acids. Germline values: CDR1 SGHDN, CDR2 FVKESK. V was trimmed by 4 bases and J by 8 bases, leaving 14 bases between them. The CDR3 DNA reads as TGTGCCAGCAGCCCGACGACCGTGTGGGGCTACACCTTC. Protein: CASSPTTVWGYTF.

The chain employs TRBV10-3 and TRBJ1-5; 11 bases line up with TRBD1. Germline trimming cut 5 bases from V and 1 base from J; bases unmatched to any gene: 1. Germline lookup yields CDR1 ENHRY and CDR2 SYGVKD. The CDR3 spans 15 residues. CDR3: CAISRDRGSNQPQHF. DNA of the CDR3: TGTGCCATCAGTCGGGACAGGGGGAGCAATCAGCCCCAGCATTTT.

The J gene is TRBJ2-7, the V gene TRBV2; TRBD2 matches at 10 bases. V shed 3 bases and J 7 bases; nucleotides not matched to a gene: 12. Germline-derived CDR1 and CDR2 are SNHLY and FYNNEI. The CDR3 contains 16 residues. CDR3 DNA sequence: TGTGCCAGCAGTGAGTCACTAGCGGGACCTTTGGGGGAGCAGTACTTC. Protein sequence: CASSESLAGPLGEQYF.

The chain joins TRBV5-1 to TRBJ2-2, with D tentatively TRBD2 (6 bases). The CDR3 extends over 14 amino acids. Germline assignment: CDR1 SGHRS and CDR2 YFSETQ. Between the trimmed V and J ends, which lost 2 bases and 3 bases, there was a span of 8 bases. CDR3 region: CASSFIADTGELFF. As DNA, the CDR3 is TGCGCCAGCAGCTTTATAGCGGACACCGGGGAGCTGTTTTTT.

This clonotype was detected only a few times. The chain uses TRBV9 and TRBJ2-1; D is undetermined. In germline, CDR1 is SGDLS, CDR2 YYNGEE. There are 18 residues in the CDR3. The V end was cut by 0 bases, the J end by 2 bases, with 18 bases between. The CDR3 loop reads CASSVVANPGLAYNEQFF. The CDR3 DNA is TGTGCCAGCAGCGTAGTAGCCAATCCGGGCCTAGCCTACAATGAGCAGTTCTTC.

This clonotype was observed a handful of times. The chain's CDR3 is CASREGTNEKLFF. The CDR3 DNA reads as TGTGCCAGCAGAGAAGGAACTAATGAAAAACTGTTTTTT. The J gene is TRBJ1-4, the V gene TRBV12-3 or TRBV12-4, with D uncertain. The CDR3 covers 13 residues. Trimming stripped 6 bases from V and 1 base from J, with 6 bases between.

This clonotype was counted a few times. The gene calls are TRBV3-1 and TRBJ2-1, with D perhaps matching TRBD2 (6 bases). Germline V gene lookup returns CDR1 LGHDT and CDR2 YNNKEL (reference sequence). Trimming removed 1 base at V and 14 bases at J, with 15 bases between. This CDR3 has 13 amino acids. The CDR3 nucleotides are TGTGCCAGCAGCCAAGGGGGGGTGGCCAGGAAGTTCTTC. It specifies CASSQGGVARKFF.

The chain uses TRBV24-1 and TRBJ2-2; possible D gene TRBD1, 5 bases. There are 15 residues in the CDR3. V was pared by 5 bases and J by 7 bases, with 16 bases between. CDR1 and CDR2 (germline): KGHDR, SFDVKD. The DNA for the CDR3 is TGTGCCACCAGTGCTCCTCAGGGTCCCGGCGGGGAGCTGTTTTTT. Residues: CATSAPQGPGGELFF.

This clonotype was detected many times. CDR3 loop: CASSLSQGAYNEQFF. The CDR3 coding sequence is TGTGCCAGCAGCTTATCCCAGGGGGCGTACAATGAGCAGTTCTTC. The J gene is TRBJ2-1, the V gene TRBV7-2; 8 positions agree with TRBD1. Germline assignment: CDR1 SGHTA and CDR2 FQGNSA. The CDR3 runs to 15 residues. The trim removed 2 bases at V and 4 bases at J, leaving 4 bases unmatched.

This chain joins TRBV3-1 and TRBJ1-2; D unclear. The CDR3 contains 14 residues. Germline V gene sequence: CDR1 LGHDT, CDR2 YNNKEL (reference sequence). Trimming shortened V by 1 base and J by 6 bases, and 12 bases separated the two germline ends. In DNA form, the CDR3 reads TGTGCCAGCAGCCAAGTATTAGGGTTGGATGGCTACACCTTC. This codes for CASSQVLGLDGYTF.

This clonotype was counted a few times. The rearrangement joins TRBV6-5 to TRBJ2-7; TRBD2 is a possible D gene (5 bases). Germline V CDR1 and CDR2: MNHEY, SVGAGI. The germline V and J ends were trimmed by 0 bases and 0 bases, with 9 bases remaining between them. The CDR3 extends over 15 amino acids. The CDR3 bases are TGTGCCAGCAGTTACTCGCGAGGGAGCTCCTACGAGCAGTACTTC. This gives the protein CASSYSRGSSYEQYF.

This clonotype was detected only a few times. The chain has TRBV20-1 and TRBJ2-3; D may be TRBD1 or TRBD2 (6 bases each). Germline CDR1 DFQATT, CDR2 SNEGSKA (reference sequence). This CDR3 is 14 amino acids long. V was shortened by 2 bases and J by 2 bases, with 11 bases between the two germline ends. The CDR3 coding sequence is TGCAGTGCTAGAAGGGGGGCGTACACAGATACGCAGTATTTT. Amino acids: CSARRGAYTDTQYF.

This clonotype was detected only a few times. The chain joins TRBV7-9 to TRBJ2-3; perhaps TRBD1 as D (6 bases). Trimming removed 8 bases from V and 6 bases from J, with 12 bases in between. CDR1 SEHNR and CDR2 FQNEAQ come from the germline V gene (reference sequence). The CDR3 extends over 12 amino acids. CDR3 sequence: CASGSRGDTQYF. Written as DNA, the CDR3 is TGTGCCAGCGGATCGAGGGGGGATACGCAGTATTTT.

This clonotype showed up many times. J is TRBJ1-1 and V is TRBV25-1; TRBD1 agrees at 7 bases. The CDR3 has 17 residues. CDR1 is MGHDK, CDR2 SYGVNS, per germline. J was trimmed by 1 base and V by 7 bases; bases with no gene match: 15. The CDR3 region has the DNA TGTGCCAGCACGGGGGACCTCGGGACAGCAAGGAACACTGAAGCTTTCTTT. It codes for CASTGDLGTARNTEAFF.

This clonotype was counted only a few times. The chain joins TRBV6-5 to TRBJ2-3; possible D gene TRBD2, 5 bases. Trimming stripped 11 bases from V and 10 bases from J, with 13 bases between. The CDR3 is 10 residues long. Germline CDR1 and CDR2: MNHEY and SVGAGI. The CDR3 region is CAVGDGAQYF. The CDR3 nucleotides are TGTGCCGTCGGGGATGGGGCGCAGTATTTT.

With regard to this clonotype: Sequence at one end of the junction differs from germline and may be a read error. The V gene is TRBV4-1, the J gene TRBJ2-2; maybe TRBD2 (6 bases). This CDR3 contains 16 residues. Germline V gene data show CDR1 as MGHRA and CDR2 as YSYEKL. CDR3 in DNA: TGCGCCAGCAGCCAAGTAGGGACTCAGAACATCGGGGAGCTGTTTTTT. Its protein is CASSQVGTQNIGELFF.